These T cell receptor beta chains were read from a single sample in a study of early T cells in non-severe SARS-CoV-2 infection. TCRdb re-called the 5' RACE reads through MiXCR, storing one row per CDR3 protein. There are more than 25,000 distinct CDR3 sequences in the sample; 4.5% occur only once, and about 5.7% lies in the top ten. Sequencing was performed on whole blood. These receptors all come from an adult who was a healthcare worker with PCR-confirmed SARS-CoV-2 infection or an uninfected control (not recorded which). CDR3s include the opening cysteine and the closing phenylalanine or tryptophan. A D gene is named only where the DNA matches it firmly. The size of a clone is reported for some rows only, either as once, few or many, or as a class for expanded clones.

j_gene: TRBJ1-5
d_gene: NA
v_gene: TRBV12-3/TRBV12-4
len: 15
abundance: few
CDR3nt: TGTGCCAGCAGTTTAGCAGGGGGACGCAATCAGCCCCAGCATTTT
CDR3aa: CASSLAGGRNQPQHF

j_gene: TRBJ2-7
d_gene: NA
v_gene: TRBV7-2
len: 15
abundance: few
CDR3nt: TGTGCCAGCAGCCCTGGGGGGTTCAGGTCCTACGAGCAGTACTTC
CDR3aa: CASSPGGFRSYEQYF

j_gene: TRBJ2-7
d_gene: TRBD1
v_gene: TRBV19
len: 14
abundance: NA
CDR3nt: TGTGCCAGTAAACCGGGACAGGGAACGGGCGAGCAGTACTTC
CDR3aa: CASKPGQGTGEQYF

j_gene: TRBJ2-1
d_gene: NA
v_gene: TRBV18
len: 14
abundance: many
CDR3nt: TGTGCCAGCTCCGAGGCCCTGACCTACAATGAGCAGTTCTTC
CDR3aa: CASSEALTYNEQFF

j_gene: TRBJ1-5
d_gene: NA
v_gene: TRBV6-5
len: 14
abundance: many
CDR3nt: TGTGCCAGCAGTTACGACAGCTTCAATCAGCCCCAGCATTTT
CDR3aa: CASSYDSFNQPQHF

j_gene: TRBJ2-1
d_gene: NA
v_gene: TRBV5-1
len: 16
abundance: NA
CDR3nt: TGCGCCAGCAGCTTGCCAGGGTCGAGCTCCTACAATGAGCAGTTCTTC
CDR3aa: CASSLPGSSSYNEQFF

j_gene: TRBJ2-2
d_gene: NA
v_gene: TRBV2
len: 14
abundance: NA
CDR3nt: TGTGCCAGCAGTGAAGACAGAGACACCGGGGAGCTGTTTTTT
CDR3aa: CASSEDRDTGELFF

j_gene: TRBJ2-1
d_gene: TRBD1
v_gene: TRBV10-3
len: 13
abundance: many
CDR3nt: TGTGCCATGTGGGACAGGGGAAACAATGAGCAGTTCTTC
CDR3aa: CAMWDRGNNEQFF

j_gene: TRBJ1-2
d_gene: NA
v_gene: TRBV4-1
len: 11
abundance: many
CDR3nt: TGCGCCAGCAGCCAAGACAGGGGCTACACCTTC
CDR3aa: CASSQDRGYTF

j_gene: TRBJ1-1
d_gene: TRBD1
v_gene: TRBV29-1
len: 12
abundance: NA
CDR3nt: TGCAGCGCCCGGACAGGGGGCACTGAAGCTTTCTTT
CDR3aa: CSARTGGTEAFF

j_gene: TRBJ1-1
d_gene: TRBD1
v_gene: TRBV11-2
len: 14
abundance: many
CDR3nt: TGTGCCAGCAGGTCCCGGGACAGGGGCTCTGAAGCTTTCTTT
CDR3aa: CASRSRDRGSEAFF

j_gene: TRBJ2-1
d_gene: NA
v_gene: TRBV5-1
len: 15
abundance: many
CDR3nt: TGCGCCAGCAGCTCCAATCCCGGATACTACAATGAGCAGTTCTTC
CDR3aa: CASSSNPGYYNEQFF

j_gene: TRBJ2-1
d_gene: NA
v_gene: TRBV20-1
len: 11
abundance: once
CDR3nt: TGCAGTGCTAGCCCCTCCGGTGAGCAGTTCTTC
CDR3aa: CSASPSGEQFF

j_gene: TRBJ2-3
d_gene: NA
v_gene: TRBV27
len: 14
abundance: few
CDR3nt: TGTGCCAGCAGTCGGGACATGAGGTCAGATACGCAGTATTTT
CDR3aa: CASSRDMRSDTQYF

j_gene: TRBJ2-2
d_gene: TRBD1
v_gene: TRBV5-1
len: 14
abundance: NA
CDR3nt: TGCGCCAGCAGCTCCGGACAGGGAGGCGGGGAGCTGTTTTTT
CDR3aa: CASSSGQGGGELFF

j_gene: TRBJ1-2
d_gene: TRBD1
v_gene: TRBV6-5
len: 13
abundance: many
CDR3nt: TGTGCCAGCAGCACTGGACAGGGCTATGGCTACACCTTC
CDR3aa: CASSTGQGYGYTF

j_gene: TRBJ2-1
d_gene: NA
v_gene: TRBV27
len: 14
abundance: medium-sized
CDR3nt: TGTGCCAGCAGAAAGGGGGGGACGAACAATGAGCAGTTCTTC
CDR3aa: CASRKGGTNNEQFF